The sequence of this T cell receptor (beta chain) was determined in a study of blood T cell repertoires in COVID-19. Sequenced by immunoSEQ multiplex PCR; TCRdb stores in-frame clones only, minus some. The sample includes about 150,000 clones, 76% seen only once; the top ten take around 3.4%. The CDR3 totals 15 residues. V lost 0 bases and J lost 9, with 12 bases in between. Germline CDR1 reads SGHTA; CDR2 reads FQGTGA. This receptor was obtained from a woman aged 80 or older with acute or convalescent COVID-19. V is TRBV7-3 and J is TRBJ1-6, with a weak D call TRBD1 (5 bases). The sequencing input was peripheral blood. The CDR3 loop reads CASSLTGEDGSPLHF. CDR3 DNA: TGTGCCAGCAGCTTAACAGGGGAGGACGGTTCACCCCTCCACTTT.